The 30 T cell receptor beta chains reported below all come from one sample, sequenced in a study of T cell repertoires in cytomegalovirus infection. TCRdb re-derived calls from the reads in MiXCR, one entry per CDR3 protein. The profile shows some 800,000 distinct CDR3 sequences, 25% to 35% of them singletons. The antigens for these receptors are not known. The input for sequencing was cultured CD8+ T cells from PBMCs, taken from culture after CMV antigen stimulation. These receptors all come from a human donor in good health (CMV status not recorded). Some clones in this sample may be carry-over from other donors' samples.

Only a few counts were recorded for this clonotype. V usage is TRBV6-1 and J usage is TRBJ1-4; no clear D gene. The V end lost 6 bases, the J end lost 6 bases, and 11 bases lay between the germline ends. Germline V gene lookup returns CDR1 MNHNS and CDR2 SASEGT. This CDR3 is built from 13 residues. Written as DNA, the CDR3 is TGTGCCAGCAGCTTTAAACTCGATGAAAAACTGTTTTTT. This sequence encodes CASSFKLDEKLFF.

This clonotype appeared many times. The chain has TRBV25-1 and TRBJ1-2; a possible D gene is TRBD1 (6 bases). Germline V gives CDR1 MGHDK, CDR2 SYGVNS. Trimming took 3 bases from V and 7 from J, leaving 9 bases between them. The CDR3 is 12 residues long. This CDR3 reads CASSDTDSGYTF. CDR3 nucleotides: TGTGCCAGCAGTGATACGGACAGTGGCTACACCTTC.

CDR3 loop: CASSKQGVSYEQYV. The CDR3 nucleotides are TGTGCCAGCAGTAAACAGGGGGTTTCCTACGAGCAGTACGTC. This chain links TRBV6-2 or TRBV6-3 with TRBJ2-7; 8 bases match TRBD1. Germline CDR1 is MNHEY and CDR2 is SVGEGT. Trimming at V came to 5 bases and at J to 1 base, leaving 4 bases not matched to a gene. The CDR3 runs 14 residues.

The table lists this clonotype with a few counts. This chain uses TRBV12-3 or TRBV12-4 with TRBJ2-7, with 9 bases identical to TRBD1. CDR3 size: 12 residues. The junction had 3 bases not matched to a gene; V was cut back by 6 bases and J by 6 bases. CDR3 in amino acids: CASSLQGAEQYF. DNA of the CDR3: TGTGCCAGCAGCCTACAGGGGGCCGAGCAGTACTTC.

The chain couples TRBV9 to TRBJ2-5, with TRBD2 matching 13 bases. This CDR3 comprises 17 residues. Trimming cost V 2 bases and J 5 bases; bases outside gene matches: 9. Looked up from germline, CDR1 is SGDLS and CDR2 is YYNGEE. CDR3 sequence reads: CASSVGTSGAPRETQYF. For the CDR3, the DNA is TGTGCCAGCAGCGTCGGGACTAGCGGGGCCCCGAGGGAGACCCAGTACTTC.

In its sample, this clonotype was seen many times. This chain connects TRBV28 to TRBJ2-3, with a possible D match to TRBD1 (6 bases). The CDR3 spans 14 residues. V was pared by 6 bases and J by 2 bases, with 12 bases between. Germline CDR1 MDHEN, CDR2 SYDVKM. The CDR3 is CASSLGQSTDTQYF. The CDR3 DNA reads as TGTGCCAGCAGCTTAGGACAGTCCACAGATACGCAGTATTTT.

The chain joins TRBV4-3 to TRBJ2-1; a possible D gene is TRBD2 (6 bases). CDR1 and CDR2 from the germline V gene are LGHNA and YSLEER. This CDR3 has 14 amino acids. V was trimmed by 5 bases and J by 8 bases, leaving 16 bases between them. The CDR3, as DNA: TGCGCCAGCAGCGTAGCGGCAGCTTTGGATGAGCAGTTCTTC. Its translation: CASSVAAALDEQFF.

This clonotype was counted a few times. The V call is TRBV27, the J call TRBJ1-5; D remains unclear. The CDR3 consists of 13 residues. Trimming removed 3 bases at V and 5 bases at J, with 8 bases between. CDR1 is MNHEY, CDR2 SMNVEV, per germline (reference sequence). CDR3 sequence (DNA): TGTGCCAGCAGTTTGTCTTTATATCAGCCCCAGCATTTT. It encodes CASSLSLYQPQHF.

This clonotype was seen only once. The rearrangement links TRBV27 to TRBJ1-5; D uncertain. The length of the CDR3 is 13 residues. Germline assignment: CDR1 MNHEY and CDR2 SMNVEV (reference sequence). V gave up 2 bases and J gave up 4 bases, with 6 bases separating them. The CDR3 nucleotides read TGTGCCAGCAGTTTACACACAAATCAGCCCCAGCATTTT. It yields the protein CASSLHTNQPQHF.

This chain joins TRBV25-1 and TRBJ2-3, with TRBD1 as a possible D gene (6 bases). Trimming removed 1 base at V and 2 bases at J, with 16 bases between. The CDR3 is 17 residues long. CDR1 is MGHDK and CDR2 is SYGVNS in the germline V gene. In DNA form, the CDR3 reads TGTGCCAGCAGTGAATCCTCCCACAGGGCTTACACAGATACGCAGTATTTT. Translating gives CASSESSHRAYTDTQYF.

This clonotype occurred many times. The CDR3: CASSDLGTEAFF. As DNA, the CDR3 is TGCGCCAGCAGTGACCTGGGGACTGAAGCTTTCTTT. The chain is built from TRBV10-2 and TRBJ1-1; D ambiguous. Deletions cut 3 bases from V and 5 bases from J, with 7 bases between. The CDR3 spans 12 residues. Germline V gives CDR1 WSHSY, CDR2 SAAADI.

This clonotype was counted only a few times. This rearrangement joins TRBV7-3 to TRBJ1-1; TRBD1 aligns across 9 bases. The germline V gene has CDR1 SGHTA and CDR2 FQGTGA. The CDR3 covers 14 residues. V was pared by 3 bases and J by 6 bases, with 5 bases of the junction left unmatched. The CDR3 coding sequence is TGTGCCAGCAGCTTGCAACAGGGGGCGGCTGAAGCTTTCTTT. Its protein product is CASSLQQGAAEAFF.

This clonotype was detected only a few times. V usage is TRBV6-6 and J usage is TRBJ2-1, with TRBD2 as a possible D gene (6 bases). CDR3 size: 14 residues. Between the trimmed V and J ends, which lost 8 bases and 4 bases, there was a span of 15 bases. Germline V gene lookup returns CDR1 MNHNY and CDR2 SVGAGI (reference sequence). CDR3 sequence: CASFSQRAYNEQFF. CDR3 DNA sequence: TGTGCCAGCTTCTCCCAGCGGGCGTACAATGAGCAGTTCTTC.

V usage is TRBV27 and J usage is TRBJ2-4; tentatively, D is TRBD2 (6 bases). Germline lookup yields CDR1 MNHEY and CDR2 SMNVEV (reference sequence). The CDR3 sequence is 16 residues long. V dropped 5 bases and J dropped 8 bases, with 22 bases sitting between them. The CDR3 DNA reads as TGTGCCAGCAGTCCCGGTCTAGCGATTGGGCGGGACATTCAGTACTTC. This codes for CASSPGLAIGRDIQYF.

This chain connects TRBV11-2 to TRBJ2-3; unclear D gene. The CDR3 has 16 amino acids. Trimming removed 2 bases at V and 0 bases at J, with 12 bases between. The germline V gene encodes CDR1 SGHAT and CDR2 FQNNGV. For the CDR3, the DNA is TGTGCCAGCAGCTTAACTGGTCGGGTTAGCACAGATACGCAGTATTTT. It is translated as CASSLTGRVSTDTQYF.

The chain couples TRBV4-1 to TRBJ2-7; 9 positions match TRBD1. The CDR3 loop spans 17 amino acids. The trim removed 2 bases at V and 2 bases at J, leaving 10 bases unmatched. Germline CDR1 reads MGHRA; CDR2 reads YSYEKL. CDR3 nucleotides: TGCGCCAGCAGCCAAAGGGTCCCGGGACAGGGACCCTACGAGCAGTACTTC. Protein sequence: CASSQRVPGQGPYEQYF.

This clonotype was observed a single time. The chain recombines TRBV29-1 with TRBJ2-7; perhaps TRBD1 as D (5 bases). Trimming removed 4 bases at V and 6 bases at J, with 10 bases between. The CDR3 sequence is 11 residues long. Germline values: CDR1 SQVTM, CDR2 ANQGSEA. The CDR3 nucleotides are TGCAGCGTTGTGGGGCGCGCCGAGCAGTACTTC. It codes for CSVVGRAEQYF.

This clonotype has a handful of counts. The chain is built from TRBV6-1 and TRBJ2-2; 9 bases fit TRBD1. The CDR3 is 16 amino acids. Unmatched junction bases numbered 8, after V lost 8 bases and J lost 1 base. Germline loops: CDR1 MNHNS, CDR2 SASEGT. CDR3: CASAQGAHMNTGELFF. Written as DNA, the CDR3 is TGTGCCAGCGCACAGGGGGCCCACATGAACACCGGGGAGCTGTTTTTT.

This chain connects TRBV19 to TRBJ2-2, with D uncertain. The CDR3 extends over 14 amino acids. V was clipped by 4 bases and J by 4 bases, with 10 bases between them. Germline V lookup: CDR1 LNHDA, CDR2 SQIVND (reference sequence). The CDR3 is CASSRVGSTGELFF. CDR3 DNA sequence: TGTGCCAGTAGTAGGGTGGGCAGCACCGGGGAGCTGTTTTTT.

This sequence joins TRBV10-3 and TRBJ2-7; 8 nucleotides align to TRBD2. Germline values: CDR1 ENHRY, CDR2 SYGVKD. The ends lost 10 bases at V and 6 bases at J; junction bases unmatched: 2. This CDR3 has 10 residues. The CDR3 region has the DNA TGTGCCACCGGGGGGGGCGAGCAGTACTTC. Translation gives CATGGGEQYF.

Only one count was recorded for this clonotype. V and J are TRBV29-1 and TRBJ2-2, with D perhaps matching TRBD2 (6 bases). CDR1 and CDR2 (germline): SQVTM, ANQGSEA. The V gene lost 4 bases and the J gene lost 5 bases, with 20 bases spanning the gap. This CDR3 contains 16 residues. In DNA, the CDR3 is TGCAGCGTTGGGGGGAGGAGTGCCGGCGGAACCGGGGAGCTGTTTTTT. It specifies CSVGGRSAGGTGELFF.

The V gene is TRBV4-1, the J gene TRBJ2-2, with D maybe TRBD1 (5 bases). The CDR3 consists of 15 residues. The germline CDR1 and CDR2 sequences are MGHRA and YSYEKL. V lost 3 bases and J lost 0, with 8 bases in between. CDR3 DNA sequence: TGCGCCAGCAGCCATATACAGGCGAACACCGGGGAGCTGTTTTTT. As protein: CASSHIQANTGELFF.

V usage is TRBV2 and J usage is TRBJ1-5; D call uncertain. Trimming took 1 base from V and 2 from J, leaving 15 bases between them. Germline V gene lookup returns CDR1 SNHLY and CDR2 FYNNEI. The CDR3 has 17 amino acids. CDR3: CASSEGEGVNGNQPQHF. The CDR3 bases are TGTGCCAGCAGTGAAGGGGAGGGTGTGAATGGCAATCAGCCCCAGCATTTT.

The gene calls are TRBV4-1 and TRBJ2-1, with D perhaps TRBD1 or TRBD2 (5 bases each). Germline CDR1 MGHRA, CDR2 YSYEKL. V gave up 0 bases and J gave up 7 bases, with 13 bases separating them. There are 15 residues in the CDR3. This CDR3 is CASSQDPGRENEQFF. CDR3 in DNA: TGCGCCAGCAGCCAAGATCCAGGCAGGGAGAATGAGCAGTTCTTC.

The chain couples TRBV14 to TRBJ2-5; D is possibly TRBD1 (6 bases). V lost 4 bases and J 0 bases, leaving 12 bases between the germline ends. CDR3 size: 15 residues. Germline V gives CDR1 SGHDN, CDR2 FVKESK. The DNA for the CDR3 is TGTGCCAGCAGCCTGGTGGACAGTAACCAAGAGACCCAGTACTTC. Its protein is CASSLVDSNQETQYF.

This CDR3 reads CASSSGVGFYNEQFF. CDR3 DNA: TGTGCCAGCAGTTCGGGGGTAGGATTCTACAATGAGCAGTTCTTC. The chain uses TRBV27 and TRBJ2-1; TRBD2 is a possible D gene (6 bases). CDR1 is MNHEY, CDR2 SMNVEV, per germline (reference sequence). Trimming pared 4 bases from V and 3 bases from J, leaving 13 bases between. This CDR3 is built from 15 residues.

Remarks on this clonotype: Being one base from a much bigger clone, this may be a read error. CDR3 DNA: TGTGCCAGCAGCTTAGCGTGGGACAGGGCTAATGAAAGACTGTTTTTT. It encodes CASSLAWDRANERLFF. The chain couples TRBV7-6 to TRBJ1-4, with 9 bases identical to TRBD1. CDR1 is SGHVS, CDR2 FNYEAQ, per germline. This CDR3 has 16 amino acids.

This clonotype was counted only a few times. The V and J genes are TRBV9 and TRBJ1-1; 11 bases are shared with TRBD1. Germline CDR1 reads SGDLS; CDR2 reads YYNGEE. The V gene end was trimmed by 2 bases and the J gene end by 1 base; junction bases not matched to a gene: 7. The CDR3 has 17 residues. The CDR3 region has the DNA TGTGCCAGCAGCGTCCGGACAGGGGGCGTTGGGAACACTGAAGCTTTCTTT. It translates to CASSVRTGGVGNTEAFF.

The chain uses TRBV4-1 and TRBJ2-1; the D gene is possibly TRBD1 (6 bases). The germline V and J ends were trimmed by 7 bases and 6 bases, with 16 bases remaining between them. The CDR3 spans 14 residues. CDR1 and CDR2 from the germline V gene are MGHRA and YSYEKL. CDR3 protein: CASNWGQGRNEQFF. CDR3 sequence (DNA): TGCGCCAGCAACTGGGGCCAGGGGCGCAATGAGCAGTTCTTC.

This chain links TRBV7-9 with TRBJ1-1, with D possibly matching TRBD1 (5 bases). V was pared by 5 bases and J by 1 base, with 14 bases between. CDR1 is SEHNR, CDR2 FQNEAQ, per germline (reference sequence). This CDR3 is 15 amino acids long. The CDR3 bases are TGTGCCAGCAGCAAAGTCAGGGACGAGAACACTGAAGCTTTCTTT. Translation: CASSKVRDENTEAFF.